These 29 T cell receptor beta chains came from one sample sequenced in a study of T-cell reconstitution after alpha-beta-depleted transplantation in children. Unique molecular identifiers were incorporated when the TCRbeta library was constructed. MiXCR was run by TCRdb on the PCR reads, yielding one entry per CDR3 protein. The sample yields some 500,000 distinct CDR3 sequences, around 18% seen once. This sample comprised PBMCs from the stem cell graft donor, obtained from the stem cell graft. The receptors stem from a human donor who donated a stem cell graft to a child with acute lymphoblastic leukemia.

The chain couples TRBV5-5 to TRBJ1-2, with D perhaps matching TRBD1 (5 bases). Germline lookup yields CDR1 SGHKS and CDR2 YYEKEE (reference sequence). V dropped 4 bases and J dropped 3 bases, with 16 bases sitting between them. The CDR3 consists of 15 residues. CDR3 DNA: TGTGCCAGCAGCGAAATAACAGGAAAGGACTATGGCTACACCTTC. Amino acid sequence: CASSEITGKDYGYTF.

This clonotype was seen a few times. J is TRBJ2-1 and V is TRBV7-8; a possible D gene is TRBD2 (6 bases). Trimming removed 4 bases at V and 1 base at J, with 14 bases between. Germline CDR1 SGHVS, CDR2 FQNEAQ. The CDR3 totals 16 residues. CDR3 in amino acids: CASSSNGGVSYNEQFF. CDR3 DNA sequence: TGTGCCAGCAGCTCCAACGGGGGAGTGTCCTACAATGAGCAGTTCTTC.

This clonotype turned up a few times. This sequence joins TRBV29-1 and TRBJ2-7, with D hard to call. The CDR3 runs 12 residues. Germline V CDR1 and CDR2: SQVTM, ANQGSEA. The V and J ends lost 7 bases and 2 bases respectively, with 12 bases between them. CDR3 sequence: CSALGGAYEQYF. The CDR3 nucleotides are TGCAGCGCCCTTGGTGGGGCCTACGAGCAGTACTTC.

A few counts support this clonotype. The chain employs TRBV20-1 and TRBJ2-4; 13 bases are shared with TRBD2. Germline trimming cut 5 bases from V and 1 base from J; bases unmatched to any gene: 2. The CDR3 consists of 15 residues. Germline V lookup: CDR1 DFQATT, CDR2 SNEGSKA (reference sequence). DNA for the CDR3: TGCAGTGCTGGACTAGCGGGAGAGGCCAAAAACATTCAGTACTTC. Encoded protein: CSAGLAGEAKNIQYF.

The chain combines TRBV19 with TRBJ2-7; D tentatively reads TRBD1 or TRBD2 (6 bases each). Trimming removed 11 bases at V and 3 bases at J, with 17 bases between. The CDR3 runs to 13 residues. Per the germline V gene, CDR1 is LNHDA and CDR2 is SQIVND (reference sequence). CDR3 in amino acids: CAGGGQNDYEQYF. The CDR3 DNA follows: TGTGCCGGTGGGGGGCAGAATGACTACGAGCAGTACTTC.

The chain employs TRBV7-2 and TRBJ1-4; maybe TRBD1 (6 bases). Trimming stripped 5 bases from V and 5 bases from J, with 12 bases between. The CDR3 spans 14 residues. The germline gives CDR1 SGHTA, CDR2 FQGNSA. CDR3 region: CASSPGTRNEKLFF. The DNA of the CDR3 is TGTGCCAGCAGCCCCGGGACAAGGAATGAAAAACTGTTTTTT.

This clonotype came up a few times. As DNA, the CDR3 is TGTGCCATCAAAGGGGACGTTGATACGCAGTATTTT. This encodes CAIKGDVDTQYF. This chain links TRBV10-3 with TRBJ2-3; D may correspond to TRBD1 or TRBD2 (5 bases each). The length of the CDR3 is 12 residues. Trimming stripped 7 bases from V and 6 bases from J, with 11 bases between. Germline loops: CDR1 ENHRY, CDR2 SYGVKD.

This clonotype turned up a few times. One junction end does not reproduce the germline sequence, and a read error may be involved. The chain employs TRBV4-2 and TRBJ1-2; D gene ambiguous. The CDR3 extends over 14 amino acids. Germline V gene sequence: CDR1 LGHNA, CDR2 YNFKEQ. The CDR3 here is CASSQGASNYGYTF. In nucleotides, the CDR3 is TGTGCCAGCAGTCAAGGCGCTTCTAACTATGGCTACACCTTC.

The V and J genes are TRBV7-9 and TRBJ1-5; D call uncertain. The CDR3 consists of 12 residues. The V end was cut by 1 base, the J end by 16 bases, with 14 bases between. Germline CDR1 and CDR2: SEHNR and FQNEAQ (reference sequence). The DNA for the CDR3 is TGTGCCAGCAGCTTAGTCAGTGGTCCACTCCATTTT. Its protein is CASSLVSGPLHF.

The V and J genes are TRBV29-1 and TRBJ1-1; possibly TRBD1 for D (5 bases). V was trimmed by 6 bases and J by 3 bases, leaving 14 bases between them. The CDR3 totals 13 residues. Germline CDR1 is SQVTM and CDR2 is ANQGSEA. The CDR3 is CSVRDGGYTEAFF. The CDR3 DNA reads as TGCAGCGTGAGGGACGGGGGTTACACTGAAGCTTTCTTT.

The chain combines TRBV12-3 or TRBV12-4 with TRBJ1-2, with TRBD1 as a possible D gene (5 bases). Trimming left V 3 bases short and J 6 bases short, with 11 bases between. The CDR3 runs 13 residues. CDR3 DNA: TGTGCCAGCAGTTTTGGGGGAAGGCATGGCTACACCTTC. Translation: CASSFGGRHGYTF.

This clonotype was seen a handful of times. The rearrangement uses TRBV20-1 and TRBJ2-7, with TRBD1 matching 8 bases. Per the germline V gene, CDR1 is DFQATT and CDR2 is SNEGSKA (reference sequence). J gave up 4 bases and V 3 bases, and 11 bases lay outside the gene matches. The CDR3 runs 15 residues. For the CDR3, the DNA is TGCAGTGCTAGGAGGGGGGCCAGGGGGCCTTACGAGCAGTACTTC. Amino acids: CSARRGARGPYEQYF.

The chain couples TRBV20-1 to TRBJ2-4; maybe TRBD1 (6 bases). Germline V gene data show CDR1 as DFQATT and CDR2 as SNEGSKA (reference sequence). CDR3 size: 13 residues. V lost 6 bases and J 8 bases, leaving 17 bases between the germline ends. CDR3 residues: CSALRQGRDIQYF. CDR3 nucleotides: TGCAGTGCCCTTAGGCAGGGGAGAGACATTCAGTACTTC.

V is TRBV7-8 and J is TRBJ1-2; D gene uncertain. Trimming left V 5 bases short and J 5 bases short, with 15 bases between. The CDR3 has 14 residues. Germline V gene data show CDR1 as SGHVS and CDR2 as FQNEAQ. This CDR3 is CASSPSAGLYGYTF. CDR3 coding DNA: TGTGCCAGCAGCCCCTCGGCAGGCCTATATGGCTACACCTTC.

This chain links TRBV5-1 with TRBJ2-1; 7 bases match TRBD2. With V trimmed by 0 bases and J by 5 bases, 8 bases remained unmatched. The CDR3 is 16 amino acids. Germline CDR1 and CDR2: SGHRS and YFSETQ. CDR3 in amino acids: CASSLVAGDSNNEQFF. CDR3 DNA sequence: TGCGCCAGCAGCTTGGTGGCGGGAGATTCGAACAATGAGCAGTTCTTC.

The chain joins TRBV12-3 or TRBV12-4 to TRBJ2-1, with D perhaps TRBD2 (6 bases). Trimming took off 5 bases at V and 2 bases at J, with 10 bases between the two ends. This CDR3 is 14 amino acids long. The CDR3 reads CASSTRGTYNEQFF. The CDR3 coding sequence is TGTGCCAGCAGTACCCGGGGGACCTACAATGAGCAGTTCTTC.

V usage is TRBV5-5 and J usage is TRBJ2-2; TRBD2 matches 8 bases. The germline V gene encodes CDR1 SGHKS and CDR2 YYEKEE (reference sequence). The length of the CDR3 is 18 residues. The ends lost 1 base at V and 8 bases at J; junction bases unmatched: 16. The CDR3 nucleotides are TGTGCCAGCAGCTTGTTTACTAGCGGAGTAGCACCGTTGGGGGAGCTGTTTTTT. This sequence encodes CASSLFTSGVAPLGELFF.

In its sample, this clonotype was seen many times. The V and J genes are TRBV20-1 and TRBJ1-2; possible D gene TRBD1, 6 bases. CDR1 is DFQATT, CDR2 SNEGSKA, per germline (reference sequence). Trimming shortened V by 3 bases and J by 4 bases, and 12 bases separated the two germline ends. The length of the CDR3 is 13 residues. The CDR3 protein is CSASTGLSYGYTF. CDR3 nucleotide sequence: TGCAGTGCTAGTACAGGGCTGAGCTATGGCTACACCTTC.

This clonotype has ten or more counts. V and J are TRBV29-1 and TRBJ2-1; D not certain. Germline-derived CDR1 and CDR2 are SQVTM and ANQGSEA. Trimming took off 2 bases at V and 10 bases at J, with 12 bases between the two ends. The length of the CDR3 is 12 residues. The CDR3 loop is CSVELDGREQFF. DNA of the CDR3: TGCAGCGTTGAACTGGACGGTCGGGAGCAGTTCTTC.

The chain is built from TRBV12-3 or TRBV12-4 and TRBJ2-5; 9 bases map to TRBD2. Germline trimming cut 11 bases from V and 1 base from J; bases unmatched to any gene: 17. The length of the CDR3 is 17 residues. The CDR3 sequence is CAFSLGTSPGAQETQYF. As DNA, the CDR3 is TGTGCCTTCAGTTTAGGGACTAGCCCGGGGGCCCAAGAGACCCAGTACTTC.

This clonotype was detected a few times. The DNA for the CDR3 is TGTGCCAGCAGTTGGACAGGGGGGAGCGGCTACACCTTC. Its translation is CASSWTGGSGYTF. The chain uses TRBV6-5 and TRBJ1-2; 10 bases match TRBD1. CDR3 length: 13 residues. J gave up 8 bases and V 4 bases, and 4 bases lay outside the gene matches. Germline CDR1 reads MNHEY; CDR2 reads SVGAGI.

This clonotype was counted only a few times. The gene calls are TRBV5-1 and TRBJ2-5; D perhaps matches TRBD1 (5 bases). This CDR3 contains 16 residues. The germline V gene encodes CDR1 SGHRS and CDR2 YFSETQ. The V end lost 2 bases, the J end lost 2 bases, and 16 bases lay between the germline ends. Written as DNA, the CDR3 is TGCGCCAGCAGCTTTTCCTACAGGCACCCTCAAGAGACCCAGTACTTC. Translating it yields CASSFSYRHPQETQYF.

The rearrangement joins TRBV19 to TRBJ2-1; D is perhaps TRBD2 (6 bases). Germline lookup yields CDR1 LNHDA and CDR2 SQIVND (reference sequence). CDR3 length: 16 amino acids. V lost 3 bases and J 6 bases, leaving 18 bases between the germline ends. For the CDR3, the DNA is TGTGCCAGTAGTATGGGGACTCGATTGGTGAGCAATGAGCAGTTCTTC. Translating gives CASSMGTRLVSNEQFF.

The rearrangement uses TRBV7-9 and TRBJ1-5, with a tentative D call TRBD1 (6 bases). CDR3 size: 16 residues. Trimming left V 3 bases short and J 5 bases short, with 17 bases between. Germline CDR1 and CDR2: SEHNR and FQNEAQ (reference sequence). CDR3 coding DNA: TGTGCCAGCAGCTTTCGGGGGGGCGGATTTGATCAGCCCCAGCATTTT. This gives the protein CASSFRGGGFDQPQHF.

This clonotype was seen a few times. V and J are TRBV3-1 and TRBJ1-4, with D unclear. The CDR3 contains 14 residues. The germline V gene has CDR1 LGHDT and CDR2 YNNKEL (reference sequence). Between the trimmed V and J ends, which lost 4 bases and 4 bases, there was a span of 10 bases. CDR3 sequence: CASSLRVRNEKLFF. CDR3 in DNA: TGTGCCAGCAGCCTGCGAGTCCGTAATGAAAAACTGTTTTTT.

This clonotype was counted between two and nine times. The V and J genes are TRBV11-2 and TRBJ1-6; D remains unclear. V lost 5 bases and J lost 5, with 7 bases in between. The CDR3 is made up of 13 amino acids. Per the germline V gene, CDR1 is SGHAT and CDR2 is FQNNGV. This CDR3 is CASSHRHNSPLHF. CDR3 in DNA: TGTGCCAGCAGCCACCGTCATAATTCACCCCTCCACTTT.

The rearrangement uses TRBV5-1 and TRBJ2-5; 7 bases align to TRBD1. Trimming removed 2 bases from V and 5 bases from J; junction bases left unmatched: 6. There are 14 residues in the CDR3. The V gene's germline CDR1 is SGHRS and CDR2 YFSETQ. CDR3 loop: CASSFPPGGETQYF. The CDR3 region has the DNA TGCGCCAGCAGCTTCCCTCCAGGGGGTGAGACCCAGTACTTC.

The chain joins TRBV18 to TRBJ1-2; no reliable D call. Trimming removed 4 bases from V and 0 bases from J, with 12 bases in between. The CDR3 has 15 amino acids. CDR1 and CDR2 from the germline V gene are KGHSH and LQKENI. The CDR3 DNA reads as TGTGCCAGCTCACGGGATCGGGGAGCTAACTATGGCTACACCTTC. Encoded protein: CASSRDRGANYGYTF.

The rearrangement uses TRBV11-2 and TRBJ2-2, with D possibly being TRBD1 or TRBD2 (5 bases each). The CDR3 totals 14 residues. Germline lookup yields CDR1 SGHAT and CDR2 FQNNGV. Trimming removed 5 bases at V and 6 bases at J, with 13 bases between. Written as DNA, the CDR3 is TGTGCCAGCAGCCGGGACCCCCAGGCCGGGGAGCTGTTTTTT. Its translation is CASSRDPQAGELFF.